The sequence of this T cell receptor (beta chain) was determined in a study of identical twins (dated by TCRdb to about 2016). Regarding the complete study: The study deep-sequenced TCR alpha and beta repertoires from monozygotic twins, unrelated adults of various ages and cord blood to test whether fetal clonotypes persist. To rule out contamination, the twin experiments were replicated at different times with different library preparation protocols. What the work shows at the level of the full study, not this receptor alone: Out-of-frame TCR alpha sharing in monozygotic twins was systematically underestimated by recombination models, whereas sharing between unrelated individuals was in agreement with the recombination models. Fewer insertions were carried by abundant cord blood beta clonotypes; a weaker similar trend was observed in young adult naive repertoires, while no such trend was observed in memory repertoires. Compared with coincidental sharing between unrelated individuals, out-of-frame TCR alpha sequences shared between twins had an excess of sequences with low generation probability. The excess sharing between twins in beta out-of-frame sequences was weaker because fewer shared sequences reduced the signal-to-noise ratio. Because the same donors could not be followed over many years, the conclusions relied on cross-sectional statistical analysis. Invariant T cells such as MAIT and iNKT could partly confound zero-insertion analyses, though diverse VJ usage argued against this for most clonotypes.

Every donor in the study was a healthy Caucasian. The twin cohort comprised three pairs of female monozygotic twins, all aged roughly 18 to 29 years. Positive isolation kits from Invitrogen were used to isolate the CD4+ and CD8+ T cell populations. From the cysteine through the phenylalanine, the CDR3 covers 16 amino acids. Here the CDR3 DNA is all that survives: 48 bases in frame from base 1. CDR1 and CDR2, per the germline V gene, are MNHNS and SASEGT. V and J lose 1 base and 0 bases, and a span of 9 bases separates them. Comments on this clonotype: Which antigen it targets is not known. No base quality information exists; no much larger clone differs at one position.

Libraries were constructed by 5' RACE. Sequencing instrument: Illumina HiSeq 2000. Template switching added a universal primer binding site, and the final cDNA carried a unique molecular identifier that allowed TCR cDNA molecules to be counted accurately. Specific primers in the conserved constant-segment region were used to synthesize first-strand cDNA for TCR alpha and beta chains. To control for contamination, each cDNA library was double barcoded with a SMART-Mk sample barcode plus Illumina barcodes. TruSeq adapter sequences along with Illumina sample barcodes were introduced in two successive PCR steps. The TCR alpha and beta cDNA libraries were sequenced on the Illumina HiSeq platform using custom primers. Processing in the source paper ran as follows. MiGEC was used to process raw reads and extract unique molecular identifiers, and MiXCR was used to find CDR3 positions. For each individual, recombination models were inferred using an EM algorithm with the repgenHMM and IGoR tools. Shared clonotypes were analyzed with the tcR package in R, and sharing was normalized by the product of cloneset sizes. Out-of-frame nonproductive sequences were analyzed to study raw recombination free of thymic and clonal selection effects. The public sequencing data were trimmed at Q25 with fastp and processed into clonotypes with MiXCR by TCRdb, which kept only in-frame beta chains. Under each unique CDR3 protein, matching rows form one entry showing the most common genes and DNA. These V and J calls are TCRdb output, not the study's own analysis. This sample lists around 490,000 distinct CDR3 sequences; around 24% were detected once. The leading ten clones occupy 0.48% of the sample.

Another study also made use of these data, one on yellow fever vaccine responses in identical twins. Reported in the second study: According to the authors, in identical twins the way T cells responded to vaccination appeared partly convergent and partly personalized. The study precisely tracked vaccine-responding T cell clones in identical twins.

The sequence links TRBV6-1 to TRBJ1-4; there is no confident call for the D gene. The sample comprised CD4+ T cells sorted from blood. This TCR derives from a woman aged 18 to 35 in good health. The nucleotides are TGTGCCAGCAGTGAAGTGGAGGGTGCAACTAATGAAAAACTGTTTTTT. It specifies CASSEVEGATNEKLFF.